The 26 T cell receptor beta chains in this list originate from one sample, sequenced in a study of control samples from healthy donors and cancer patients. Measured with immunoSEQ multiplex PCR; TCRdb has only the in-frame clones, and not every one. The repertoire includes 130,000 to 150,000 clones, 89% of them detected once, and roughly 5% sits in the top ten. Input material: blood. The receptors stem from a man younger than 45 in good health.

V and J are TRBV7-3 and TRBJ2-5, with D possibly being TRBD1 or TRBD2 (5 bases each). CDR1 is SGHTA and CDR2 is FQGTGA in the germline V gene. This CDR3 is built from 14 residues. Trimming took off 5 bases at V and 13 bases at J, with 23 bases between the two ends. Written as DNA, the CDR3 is TGTGCCAGCAGCGTTACCGGGGCAGCGAAGAGCTGGTACTTC. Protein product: CASSVTGAAKSWYF.

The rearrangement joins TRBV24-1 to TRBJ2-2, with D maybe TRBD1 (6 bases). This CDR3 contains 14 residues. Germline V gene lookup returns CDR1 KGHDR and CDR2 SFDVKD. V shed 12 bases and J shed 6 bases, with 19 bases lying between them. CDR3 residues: CAPDRTVSAGELFF. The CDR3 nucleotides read TGTGCCCCCGATCGGACAGTCTCGGCCGGGGAGCTGTTTTTT.

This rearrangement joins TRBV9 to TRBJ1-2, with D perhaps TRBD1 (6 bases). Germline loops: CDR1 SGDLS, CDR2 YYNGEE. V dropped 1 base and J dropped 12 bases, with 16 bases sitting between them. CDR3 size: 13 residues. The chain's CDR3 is CASSVKVWGPDTF. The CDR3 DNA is TGTGCCAGCAGCGTAAAGGTGTGGGGGCCTGACACCTTC.

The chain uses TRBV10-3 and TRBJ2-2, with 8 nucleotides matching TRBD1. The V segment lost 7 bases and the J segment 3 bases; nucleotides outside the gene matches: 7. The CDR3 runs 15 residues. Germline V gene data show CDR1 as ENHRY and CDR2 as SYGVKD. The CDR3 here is CAIIRGQADTGELFF. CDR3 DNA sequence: TGTGCCATCATTCGGGGACAGGCGGACACCGGGGAGCTGTTTTTT.

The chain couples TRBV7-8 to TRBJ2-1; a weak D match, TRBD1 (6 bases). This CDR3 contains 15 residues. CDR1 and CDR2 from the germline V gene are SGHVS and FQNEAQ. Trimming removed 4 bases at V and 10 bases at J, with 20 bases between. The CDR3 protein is CASSSNLGDRNEQFF. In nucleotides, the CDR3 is TGTGCCAGCAGCTCCAATCTCGGCGACAGGAACGAGCAGTTCTTC.

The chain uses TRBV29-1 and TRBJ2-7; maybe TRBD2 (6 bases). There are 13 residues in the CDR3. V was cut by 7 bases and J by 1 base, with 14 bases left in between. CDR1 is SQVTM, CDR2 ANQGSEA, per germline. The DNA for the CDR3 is TGCAGCGGGGGGGTTGTCGGGTCCTACGAGCAGTACTTC. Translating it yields CSGGVVGSYEQYF.

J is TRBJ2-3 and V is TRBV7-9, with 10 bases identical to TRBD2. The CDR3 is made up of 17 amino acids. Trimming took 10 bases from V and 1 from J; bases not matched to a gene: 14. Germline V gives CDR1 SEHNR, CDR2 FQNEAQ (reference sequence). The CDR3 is CAIPKPLAGEGTDTQYF. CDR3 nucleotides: TGTGCCATCCCGAAACCCCTAGCGGGAGAGGGCACAGATACGCAGTATTTT.

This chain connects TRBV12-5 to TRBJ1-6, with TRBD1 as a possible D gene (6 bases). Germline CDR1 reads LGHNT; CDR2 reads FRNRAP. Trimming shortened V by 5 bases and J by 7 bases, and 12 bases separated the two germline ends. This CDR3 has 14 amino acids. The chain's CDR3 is CASGPDSPNSPLHF. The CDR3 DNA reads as TGTGCTAGTGGTCCGGACAGTCCGAATTCACCCCTCCACTTT. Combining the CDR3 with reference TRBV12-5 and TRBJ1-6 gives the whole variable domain DARVTQTPRHKVTEMGQEVTMRCQPILGHNTVFWYRQTMMQGLELLAYFRNRAPLDDSGMPKDRFSAEMPDATLATLKIQPSEPRDSAVYFCASGPDSPNSPLHFGNGTRLTVT.

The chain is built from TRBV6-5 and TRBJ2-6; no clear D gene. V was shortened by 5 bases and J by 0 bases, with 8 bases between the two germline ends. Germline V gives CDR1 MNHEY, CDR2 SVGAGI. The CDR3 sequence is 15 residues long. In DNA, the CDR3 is TGTGCCAGCAGTAAGGGTATCTCTGGGGCCAACGTCCTGACTTTC. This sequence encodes CASSKGISGANVLTF.

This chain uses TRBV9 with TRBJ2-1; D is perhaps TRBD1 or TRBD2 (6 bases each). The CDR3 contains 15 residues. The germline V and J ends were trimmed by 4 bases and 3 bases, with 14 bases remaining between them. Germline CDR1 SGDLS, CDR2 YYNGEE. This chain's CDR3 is CASSRSGAVYNEQFF. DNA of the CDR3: TGTGCCAGCAGCAGGTCGGGGGCTGTCTACAATGAGCAGTTCTTC.

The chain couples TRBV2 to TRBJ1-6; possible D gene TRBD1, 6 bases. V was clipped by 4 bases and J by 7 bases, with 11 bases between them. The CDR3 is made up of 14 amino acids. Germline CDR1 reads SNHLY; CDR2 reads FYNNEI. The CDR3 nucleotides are TGTGCCAGCAGTGCAGGGGCGCCCAATTCACCCCTCCACTTT. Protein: CASSAGAPNSPLHF.

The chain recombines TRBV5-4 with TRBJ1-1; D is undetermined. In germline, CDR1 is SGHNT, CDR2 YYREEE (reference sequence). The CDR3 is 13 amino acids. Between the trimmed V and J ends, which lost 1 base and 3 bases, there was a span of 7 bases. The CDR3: CASSLSRDTEAFF. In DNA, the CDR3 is TGTGCCAGCAGCTTGAGTAGGGACACTGAAGCTTTCTTT.

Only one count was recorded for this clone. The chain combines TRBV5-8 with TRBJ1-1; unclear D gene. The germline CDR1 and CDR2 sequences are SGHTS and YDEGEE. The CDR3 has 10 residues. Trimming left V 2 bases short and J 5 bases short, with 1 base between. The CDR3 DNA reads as TGTGCCAGCAGCTTAACTGAAGCTTTCTTT. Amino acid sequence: CASSLTEAFF. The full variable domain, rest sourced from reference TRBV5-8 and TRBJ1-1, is EAGVTQSPTHLIKTRGQQATLRCSPISGHTSVYWYQQALGLGLQFLLWYDEGEERNRGNFPPRFSGRQFPNYSSELNVNALELEDSALYLCASSLTEAFFGQGTRLTVV.

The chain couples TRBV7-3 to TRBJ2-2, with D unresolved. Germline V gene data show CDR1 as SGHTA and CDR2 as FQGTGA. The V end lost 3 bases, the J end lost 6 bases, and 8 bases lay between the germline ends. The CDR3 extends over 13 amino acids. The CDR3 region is CASSFGFAGELFF. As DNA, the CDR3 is TGTGCCAGCAGCTTCGGTTTCGCCGGGGAGCTGTTTTTT.

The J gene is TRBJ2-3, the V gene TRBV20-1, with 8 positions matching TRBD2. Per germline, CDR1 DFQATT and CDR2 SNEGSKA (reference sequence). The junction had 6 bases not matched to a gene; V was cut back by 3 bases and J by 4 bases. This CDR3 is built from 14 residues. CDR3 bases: TGCAGTGCTAGTTCCAGCGGGGGTCCAGATACGCAGTATTTT. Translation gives CSASSSGGPDTQYF.

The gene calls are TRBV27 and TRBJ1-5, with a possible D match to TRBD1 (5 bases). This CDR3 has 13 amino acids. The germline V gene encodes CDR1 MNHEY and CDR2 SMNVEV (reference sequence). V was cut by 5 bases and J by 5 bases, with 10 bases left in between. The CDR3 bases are TGTGCCAGCAGTCCCGACAGCTATCAGCCCCAGCATTTT. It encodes CASSPDSYQPQHF.

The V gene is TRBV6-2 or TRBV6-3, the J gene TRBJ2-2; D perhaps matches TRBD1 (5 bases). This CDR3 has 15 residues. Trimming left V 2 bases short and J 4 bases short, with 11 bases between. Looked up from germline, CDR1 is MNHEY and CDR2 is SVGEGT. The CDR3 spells CASSYRQGPTGELFF. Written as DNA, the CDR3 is TGTGCCAGCAGTTACAGGCAGGGTCCCACCGGGGAGCTGTTTTTT.

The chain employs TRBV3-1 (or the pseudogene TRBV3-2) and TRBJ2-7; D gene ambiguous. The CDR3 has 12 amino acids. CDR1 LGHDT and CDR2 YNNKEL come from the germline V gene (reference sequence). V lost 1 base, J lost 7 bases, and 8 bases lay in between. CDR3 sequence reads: CASSQGLLEQYF. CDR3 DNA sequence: TGTGCCAGCAGCCAAGGACTTCTGGAGCAGTACTTC.

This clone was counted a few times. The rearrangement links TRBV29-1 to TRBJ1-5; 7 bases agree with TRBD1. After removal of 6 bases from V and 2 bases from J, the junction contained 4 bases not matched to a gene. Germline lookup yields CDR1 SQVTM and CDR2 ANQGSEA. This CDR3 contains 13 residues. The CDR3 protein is CSVADRGNQPQHF. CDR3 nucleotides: TGCAGCGTCGCAGACAGGGGCAATCAGCCCCAGCATTTT.

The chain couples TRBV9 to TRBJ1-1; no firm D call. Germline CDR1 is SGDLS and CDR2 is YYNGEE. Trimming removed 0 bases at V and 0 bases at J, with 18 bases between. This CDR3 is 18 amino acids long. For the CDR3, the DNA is TGTGCCAGCAGCGTAGGACCGTCGCCGTCAACCATGAACACTGAAGCTTTCTTT. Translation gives CASSVGPSPSTMNTEAFF.

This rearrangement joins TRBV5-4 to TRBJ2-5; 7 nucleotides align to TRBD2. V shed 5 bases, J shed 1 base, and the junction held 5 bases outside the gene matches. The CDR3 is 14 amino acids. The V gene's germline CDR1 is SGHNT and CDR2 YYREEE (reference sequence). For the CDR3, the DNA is TGTGCCAGCAGACGGGACTACCTCCAAGAGACCCAGTACTTC. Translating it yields CASRRDYLQETQYF.

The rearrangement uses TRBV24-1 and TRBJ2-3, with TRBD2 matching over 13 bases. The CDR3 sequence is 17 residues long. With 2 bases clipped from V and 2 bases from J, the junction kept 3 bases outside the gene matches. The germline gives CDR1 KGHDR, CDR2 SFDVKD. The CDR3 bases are TGTGCCACCAGTGATTCCGGGACTAGCGGGACCACAGATACGCAGTATTTT. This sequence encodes CATSDSGTSGTTDTQYF.

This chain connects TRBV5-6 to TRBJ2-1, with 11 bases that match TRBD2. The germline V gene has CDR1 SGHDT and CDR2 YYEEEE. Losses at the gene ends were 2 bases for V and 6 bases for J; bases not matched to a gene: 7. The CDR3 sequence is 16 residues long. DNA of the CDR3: TGTGCCAGCAGCTTCACCCGGACTAGCGGGTTCAATGAGCAGTTCTTC. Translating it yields CASSFTRTSGFNEQFF.

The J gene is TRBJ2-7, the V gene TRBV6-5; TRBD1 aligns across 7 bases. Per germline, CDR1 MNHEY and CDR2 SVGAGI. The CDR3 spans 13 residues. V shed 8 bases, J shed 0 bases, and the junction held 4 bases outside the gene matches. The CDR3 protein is CASRRGSSYEQYF. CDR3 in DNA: TGTGCCAGCCGCAGGGGGAGCTCCTACGAGCAGTACTTC.

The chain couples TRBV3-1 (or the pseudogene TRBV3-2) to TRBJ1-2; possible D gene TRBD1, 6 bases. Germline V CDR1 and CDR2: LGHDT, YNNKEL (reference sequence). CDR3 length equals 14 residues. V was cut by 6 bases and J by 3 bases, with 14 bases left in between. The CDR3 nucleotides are TGTGCCAGCAGATACACGACAGGAGACTATGGCTACACCTTC. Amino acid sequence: CASRYTTGDYGYTF.

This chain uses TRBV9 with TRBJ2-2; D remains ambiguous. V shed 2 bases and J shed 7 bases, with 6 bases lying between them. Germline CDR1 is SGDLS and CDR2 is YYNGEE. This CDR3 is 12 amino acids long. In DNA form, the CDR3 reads TGTGCCAGCAGCGTCGCCGGCGGGGAGCTGTTTTTT. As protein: CASSVAGGELFF.